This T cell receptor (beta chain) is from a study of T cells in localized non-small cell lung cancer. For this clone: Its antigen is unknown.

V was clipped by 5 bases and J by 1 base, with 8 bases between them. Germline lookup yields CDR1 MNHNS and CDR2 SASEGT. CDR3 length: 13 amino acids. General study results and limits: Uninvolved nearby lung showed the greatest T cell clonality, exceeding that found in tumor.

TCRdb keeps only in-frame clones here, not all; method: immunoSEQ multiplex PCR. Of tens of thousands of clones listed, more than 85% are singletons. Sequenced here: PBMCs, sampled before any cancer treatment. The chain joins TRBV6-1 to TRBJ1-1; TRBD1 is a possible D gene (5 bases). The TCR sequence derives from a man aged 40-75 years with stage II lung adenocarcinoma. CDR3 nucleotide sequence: TGTGCCAGCAGTCAAGACAGGAACACTGAAGCTTTCTTT. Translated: CASSQDRNTEAFF.